This T cell receptor beta chain was captured in a study of CD8+ T cells in alopecia areata. Concerning this clone: Antigen: not known.

RNA extraction was followed by reverse transcription into cDNA, which acted as the sequencing template. Sequenced by immunoSEQ multiplex PCR; TCRdb stores in-frame clones only, minus some. The data show 100,000 to 120,000 clones, with under 60% seen just once and roughly a quarter held by the top ten. CDR1 and CDR2 (germline): WSHSY, SAAADI. The CDR3 sequence is 14 residues long. V shed 8 bases and J 0 bases; nucleotides not matched to a gene: 5. Study observations and caveats: Lesional scalp, notably in alopecia totalis/universalis, had clonality above that of normal scalp.

The sequenced sample consisted of NKG2D-low CD8+ T cells sorted from blood. The gene calls are TRBV10-2 and TRBJ2-7; 9 bases are shared with TRBD2. This clonotype originated in a human donor with alopecia areata. The CDR3 protein is CASAGGRASYEQYF. The CDR3 DNA sequence: TGCGCCAGCGCGGGCGGGAGGGCCTCCTACGAGCAGTACTTC.